The 27 T cell receptor beta chains reported below all come from one sample, sequenced in a study of T cell responses to AZD1222 COVID-19 vaccine. Only in-frame clones appear in the TCRdb table, and some are missing; sequencing was by immunoSEQ multiplex PCR. Of more than 80,000 clones listed, 88% are singletons. Material: peripheral blood, obtained on day 0 of AZD1222 vaccination. All receptors come from an adult in good health.

This chain links TRBV7-2 with TRBJ1-1, with unresolved D. Looked up from germline, CDR1 is SGHTA and CDR2 is FQGNSA. The CDR3 is 15 amino acids. The ends were cut back, 1 base at V and 0 bases at J, with 9 bases in the middle. In DNA, the CDR3 is TGTGCCAGCAGCTTAGTTTTGACGGTGAACACTGAAGCTTTCTTT. Protein sequence: CASSLVLTVNTEAFF.

The V call is TRBV27, the J call TRBJ1-5, with D tentatively TRBD1 (6 bases). Trimming shortened V by 2 bases and J by 3 bases, and 14 bases separated the two germline ends. Germline lookup yields CDR1 MNHEY and CDR2 SMNVEV (reference sequence). The CDR3 is 16 residues long. The CDR3 reads CASSLGGAWINQPQHF. The CDR3 DNA sequence: TGTGCCAGCAGTTTAGGGGGGGCCTGGATCAATCAGCCCCAGCATTTT.

This rearrangement joins TRBV5-1 to TRBJ2-7; either TRBD1 or TRBD2 may supply D (5 bases each). This CDR3 spans 16 amino acids. Deletions cut 0 bases from V and 0 bases from J, with 13 bases between. Per germline, CDR1 SGHRS and CDR2 YFSETQ. The CDR3 protein is CASSLDGTHFSYEQYF. CDR3 in DNA: TGCGCCAGCAGCTTGGACGGGACGCATTTCTCCTACGAGCAGTACTTC.

The chain couples TRBV19 to TRBJ2-3, with 9 bases fitting TRBD1. Trimming at V came to 6 bases and at J to 1 base, leaving 5 bases not matched to a gene. Germline CDR1 is LNHDA and CDR2 is SQIVND (reference sequence). CDR3 length equals 15 residues. The CDR3 protein is CASSQGQGRTDTQYF. The CDR3, as DNA: TGTGCCAGTAGCCAGGGACAGGGCCGCACAGATACGCAGTATTTT.

V is TRBV5-1 and J is TRBJ2-1; TRBD1 matches 8 bases. V lost 0 bases, J lost 7 bases, and 9 bases stayed unmatched. The CDR3 covers 16 residues. Germline CDR1 and CDR2: SGHRS and YFSETQ. CDR3 sequence reads: CASSLAPDRVINEQFF. The CDR3 nucleotides read TGCGCCAGCAGCTTGGCCCCGGACAGGGTCATAAATGAGCAGTTCTTC.

This chain joins TRBV19 and TRBJ1-5; TRBD1 matches at 8 bases. In germline, CDR1 is LNHDA, CDR2 SQIVND (reference sequence). This CDR3 has 13 amino acids. V was pared by 6 bases and J by 8 bases, with 6 bases of the junction left unmatched. The CDR3 coding sequence is TGTGCCAGTAGCGGACAGGGTCCCAAGCCCCAGCATTTT. It specifies CASSGQGPKPQHF.

CDR3 amino acids: CATLTGTGFQPQHF. The DNA for the CDR3 is TGTGCCACCCTAACCGGGACAGGGTTTCAGCCCCAGCATTTT. The chain employs TRBV28 and TRBJ1-5, with TRBD1 matching 9 bases. This CDR3 comprises 14 residues. V was clipped by 10 bases and J by 6 bases; unmatched bases: 10. Germline V lookup: CDR1 MDHEN, CDR2 SYDVKM.

This chain's CDR3 is CASSLVVGNTIYF. The CDR3, as DNA: TGTGCCAGCAGCCTAGTCGTTGGAAACACCATATATTTT. The genes are TRBV11-2 and TRBJ1-3; no definite D call. Germline-derived CDR1 and CDR2 are SGHAT and FQNNGV. The CDR3 is 13 residues long. Trimming removed 5 bases at V and 3 bases at J, with 8 bases between.

This sequence joins TRBV18 and TRBJ2-3; D uncertain. The CDR3 is 12 residues long. CDR1 KGHSH and CDR2 LQKENI come from the germline V gene. V gave up 4 bases and J gave up 2 bases, with 4 bases separating them. CDR3 nucleotide sequence: TGTGCCAGCTCACTTTACACAGATACGCAGTATTTT. As protein: CASSLYTDTQYF.

The CDR3 here is CASSFRPNTEAFF. DNA of the CDR3: TGTGCCAGCAGTTTTCGTCCAAACACTGAAGCTTTCTTT. The V and J genes are TRBV27 and TRBJ1-1, with unresolved D. Trimming took off 3 bases at V and 2 bases at J, with 7 bases between the two ends. CDR3 length: 13 residues. Germline V gene data show CDR1 as MNHEY and CDR2 as SMNVEV (reference sequence).

This chain uses TRBV30 with TRBJ1-3; D remains unclear. There are 12 residues in the CDR3. Trimming took off 3 bases at V and 3 bases at J, with 6 bases between the two ends. Germline V lookup: CDR1 GTSNPN, CDR2 SVGIG (reference sequence). This CDR3 is CAWSQFGNTIYF. The CDR3 DNA sequence: TGTGCCTGGAGCCAGTTTGGAAACACCATATATTTT.

This clone occurred once. The chain combines TRBV28 with TRBJ1-1; D might be TRBD1 (6 bases). Trimming left V 6 bases short and J 1 base short, with 18 bases between. This CDR3 has 16 amino acids. Germline CDR1 reads MDHEN; CDR2 reads SYDVKM. The CDR3 bases are TGTGCCAGCAGCCCACCCCGACAGGCAGGGAACACTGAAGCTTTCTTT. It is translated as CASSPPRQAGNTEAFF.

V and J are TRBV5-1 and TRBJ2-7; 9 nucleotides match TRBD2. From germline, CDR1 is SGHRS and CDR2 YFSETQ. The CDR3 contains 15 residues. Losses at the gene ends were 0 bases for V and 4 bases for J; bases not matched to a gene: 5. The CDR3 sequence: CASSLVAGGPYEQYF. DNA for the CDR3: TGCGCCAGCAGCTTGGTTGCGGGAGGGCCTTACGAGCAGTACTTC.

The V call is TRBV7-2, the J call TRBJ2-1; D gene uncertain. Germline lookup yields CDR1 SGHTA and CDR2 FQGNSA. The CDR3 spans 16 residues. The V end was cut by 4 bases, the J end by 0 bases, with 13 bases between. The CDR3 nucleotides read TGTGCCAGCAGCTCCCGCCTAGGAAGCTCCTACAATGAGCAGTTCTTC. Protein: CASSSRLGSSYNEQFF.

V usage is TRBV7-5 and J usage is TRBJ1-5. TRBV7-5 is reported as a pseudogene. The CDR3 is 15 residues long. CDR3 DNA sequence: TGTGCCAGAAGCTCGGCGGGCAGGAACAATCAGCCCCAGCATTTT. Protein: CARSSAGRNNQPQHF.

The genes are TRBV5-1 and TRBJ2-7, with D possibly being TRBD2 (7 bases). CDR3 length: 13 amino acids. The V end lost 0 bases, the J end lost 6 bases, and 10 bases lay between the germline ends. From germline, CDR1 is SGHRS and CDR2 YFSETQ. The DNA of the CDR3 is TGCGCCAGCAGCTTGGAGGGGGAGGGCGAGCAGTACTTC. This translates into CASSLEGEGEQYF.

J is TRBJ2-5 and V is TRBV6-2 or TRBV6-3; D unresolved. The CDR3 runs 14 residues. CDR1 is MNHEY, CDR2 SVGEGT, per germline. The V and J ends lost 2 bases and 2 bases respectively, with 9 bases between them. The CDR3 spells CASSYGSRQETQYF. DNA of the CDR3: TGTGCCAGCAGTTACGGCAGTAGACAAGAGACCCAGTACTTC.

This sequence joins TRBV4-1 and TRBJ2-1; D is undetermined. The germline CDR1 and CDR2 sequences are MGHRA and YSYEKL. The CDR3 is 15 residues long. With 0 bases removed from V and 2 bases from J, the gap between germline ends came to 8 bases. The CDR3 protein is CASSQDDRTYNEQFF. The CDR3 DNA is TGCGCCAGCAGCCAAGATGACCGGACCTACAATGAGCAGTTCTTC.

The CDR3 nucleotides read TGTGCCAGCAGCCAAGACACTAATGAGCAGTTCTTC. Residues: CASSQDTNEQFF. The rearrangement joins TRBV4-2 to TRBJ2-1; no clear D. The CDR3 has 12 amino acids. Germline V gene sequence: CDR1 LGHNA, CDR2 YNFKEQ. Deletions cut 0 bases from V and 7 bases from J, with 4 bases between.

This rearrangement joins TRBV30 to TRBJ2-5, with D perhaps matching TRBD1 (5 bases). This CDR3 has 13 amino acids. Trimming pared 3 bases from V and 5 bases from J, leaving 13 bases between. Germline V gene lookup returns CDR1 GTSNPN and CDR2 SVGIG (reference sequence). The DNA of the CDR3 is TGTGCCTGGAGGGGGAAGGGGTTGGAGACCCAGTACTTC. It yields the protein CAWRGKGLETQYF.

V is TRBV11-1 and J is TRBJ1-1, with TRBD1 matching 7 bases. V lost 1 base to trimming and J lost 1 base; unmatched junction nucleotides: 0. The CDR3 covers 14 residues. Germline CDR1 SGHAT, CDR2 FQDESV (reference sequence). The CDR3 spells CASSLGTGNTEAFF. CDR3 DNA: TGTGCCAGCAGCTTAGGGACAGGGAACACTGAAGCTTTCTTT.

This clone was seen just once. The chain recombines TRBV14 with TRBJ2-1, with D perhaps TRBD2 (5 bases). This CDR3 region has 13 residues. The germline CDR1 and CDR2 sequences are SGHDN and FVKESK. V was shortened by 0 bases and J by 15 bases, with 15 bases between the two germline ends. CDR3 nucleotide sequence: TGTGCCAGCAGCCAAGATAGAGGGCTGAAGCGGTTCTTC. Translating gives CASSQDRGLKRFF.

The chain links TRBV24-1 to TRBJ2-7; D possibly uses TRBD1 or TRBD2 (6 bases each). The CDR3 has 14 residues. The V and J ends lost 3 bases and 2 bases respectively, with 10 bases between them. Germline assignment: CDR1 KGHDR and CDR2 SFDVKD. CDR3 sequence reads: CATSDGGPPYEQYF. CDR3 bases: TGTGCCACCAGTGATGGGGGGCCCCCCTACGAGCAGTACTTC.

The chain is built from TRBV2 and TRBJ2-5; TRBD1 is a possible D gene (5 bases). Trimming removed 3 bases from V and 3 bases from J, with 11 bases in between. This CDR3 comprises 14 residues. The germline V gene has CDR1 SNHLY and CDR2 FYNNEI. In DNA, the CDR3 is TGTGCCAGCAGTGATCCGTTAGGGGAAGAGACCCAGTACTTC. Its translation: CASSDPLGEETQYF.

This clone has just one count. The chain has TRBV28 and TRBJ2-3, with D unclear. With 3 bases removed from V and 4 bases from J, the gap between germline ends came to 11 bases. Per germline, CDR1 MDHEN and CDR2 SYDVKM. The CDR3 totals 14 residues. The CDR3 nucleotides read TGTGCCAGCAGTTTTCACCGGACGCCAGATACGCAGTATTTT. This codes for CASSFHRTPDTQYF.

This clone was observed a single time. This chain links TRBV29-1 with TRBJ1-2; 7 bases fit TRBD1. V lost 5 bases to trimming and J lost 3 bases; unmatched junction nucleotides: 3. CDR3 length: 12 amino acids. The germline V gene has CDR1 SQVTM and CDR2 ANQGSEA. Here the CDR3 DNA reads TGCAGCGTTCGACAGGGAGACTATGGCTACACCTTC. As protein: CSVRQGDYGYTF.

The chain carries TRBV3-1 (or the pseudogene TRBV3-2) and TRBJ2-5, with TRBD1 matching 9 bases. Germline V lookup: CDR1 LGHDT, CDR2 YNNKEL (reference sequence). With V trimmed by 5 bases and J by 5 bases, 9 bases remained unmatched. The CDR3 contains 15 residues. The CDR3 loop is CASSSRDRDIETQYF. The CDR3 bases are TGTGCCAGCAGCTCCCGGGACAGGGATATCGAGACCCAGTACTTC.